Listed below are T cell receptor beta chains from one sample, sequenced in a study of graft-versus-host responses after intestinal transplantation. No antigen has been assigned to these receptors. The protocol was immunoSEQ multiplex PCR, while the TCRdb copy is restricted to in-frame clones and leaves out a portion. Among around 110,000 clones, approximately 90% were seen once, and the ten largest hold approximately 0.25%. Source: unstimulated CD4+ T cells sorted from spleen or lymph node cells, taken before transplant. These receptors all stem from a human donor who was the organ donor for an intestinal transplant. CDR3s include the opening cysteine and the closing phenylalanine or tryptophan. A D gene is named only where the DNA matches it firmly. For some rows the clone size is stated as once, few or many, or as a class when expanded; others skip it.

V	size	length	D	J	CDR3	DNA
TRBV30	NA	14	NA	TRBJ2-2	CAWSRGTVTGELFF	TGTGCCTGGAGTCGCGGGACGGTGACCGGGGAGCTGTTTTTT
TRBV5-1	NA	16	TRBD2	TRBJ2-1	CASSLTLAGYHNEQFF	TGCGCCAGCAGCTTAACACTAGCGGGCTACCACAATGAGCAGTTCTTC
TRBV28	NA	13	NA	TRBJ1-2	CASSLATGVGYTF	TGTGCCAGCAGTTTAGCTACCGGGGTAGGCTACACCTTC
TRBV29-1	NA	11	NA	TRBJ2-7	CSVEEGGDQYF	TGCAGCGTTGAGGAGGGCGGAGATCAGTACTTC
TRBV7-2	NA	14	TRBD2	TRBJ2-7	CASSGTSGPYEQYF	TGTGCCAGCTCTGGGACTAGCGGGCCATACGAGCAGTACTTC
TRBV11-1	once	15	TRBD2	TRBJ2-1	CASSGAAGGLNEQFF	TGTGCCAGCAGCGGTGCGGCGGGAGGGCTAAATGAGCAGTTCTTC
TRBV4-3	NA	15	NA	TRBJ2-1	CASSPSIPGFNEQFF	TGCGCCAGCAGCCCTTCTATTCCGGGGTTCAATGAGCAGTTCTTC
TRBV27	NA	15	NA	TRBJ1-2	CASRTSGASAYGYTF	TGTGCCAGCAGGACCTCCGGGGCGTCTGCCTATGGCTACACCTTC
TRBV28	NA	14	TRBD1	TRBJ2-5	CASSLTGGWETQYF	TGTGCCAGCAGTTTGACAGGGGGCTGGGAGACCCAGTACTTC
TRBV5-5	NA	15	NA	TRBJ1-4	CASTRSGRTNEKLFF	TGTGCCAGCACCCGATCAGGGAGAACTAATGAAAAACTGTTTTTT
TRBV28	NA	13	NA	TRBJ1-2	CASSLLHSYGYTF	TGTGCCAGCAGCCTTCTCCACTCCTATGGCTACACCTTC
TRBV27	NA	14	NA	TRBJ2-1	CASSLTQGRNEQFF	TGTGCCAGCAGTTTAACGCAGGGACGCAATGAGCAGTTCTTC
TRBV11-2	NA	13	NA	TRBJ1-1	CASSLDRRTEAFF	TGTGCCAGCAGCTTAGATCGGAGGACTGAAGCTTTCTTT
TRBV4-1	NA	17	TRBD2	TRBJ2-1	CASSQEGGLAGGSEQFF	TGCGCCAGCAGCCAAGAGGGGGGACTAGCGGGAGGTAGTGAGCAGTTCTTC
TRBV5-1	NA	15	NA	TRBJ1-5	CASSLTPGSNQPQHF	TGCGCCAGCAGCTTGACACCGGGGAGCAATCAGCCCCAGCATTTT
TRBV6-6	once	12	TRBD1	TRBJ2-7	CASGTGEYEQYF	TGTGCCAGCGGGACAGGGGAATACGAGCAGTACTTC
TRBV29-1	once	12	TRBD1	TRBJ2-5	CSVDPTGWTQYF	TGCAGCGTTGACCCGACAGGGTGGACCCAGTACTTC
TRBV5-4	NA	14	TRBD1	TRBJ1-2	CASSLGTGEGGYTF	TGTGCCAGCAGCTTGGGGACAGGGGAGGGTGGCTACACCTTC
TRBV2	NA	15	TRBD1	TRBJ1-3	CATQGQGSSGNTIYF	TGTGCCACCCAGGGACAGGGGTCGTCTGGAAACACCATATATTTT
TRBV7-9	NA	13	TRBD1	TRBJ1-1	CASSLGDRAGAFF	TGTGCCAGCAGCTTAGGAGACAGGGCGGGAGCTTTCTTT
TRBV7-2	NA	14	TRBD1	TRBJ2-3	CASSLGQGTDTQYF	TGTGCCAGCAGCTTAGGACAGGGGACAGATACGCAGTATTTT
TRBV7-8	NA	17	TRBD1	TRBJ1-6	CASSQLEQGALSSPLHF	TGTGCCAGCAGCCAGCTGGAACAGGGGGCATTGTCTTCACCCCTCCACTTT
TRBV2	NA	13	NA	TRBJ2-4	CASSGRAKNIQYF	TGTGCCAGCAGTGGGAGGGCCAAAAACATTCAGTACTTC
TRBV6-1	NA	15	NA	TRBJ2-3	CASSQGTTSTDTQYF	TGTGCCAGCAGTCAAGGGACAACTAGCACAGATACGCAGTATTTT
TRBV7-2	few	13	NA	TRBJ1-4	CASSPGPNEKLFF	TGTGCCAGCAGCCCGGGCCCAAATGAAAAACTGTTTTTT
TRBV27	once	16	TRBD1	TRBJ1-2	CASRSKGAYDNYGYTF	TGTGCCAGCCGCTCAAAGGGGGCATATGATAACTATGGCTACACCTTC
TRBV5-4	NA	15	NA	TRBJ2-5	CASSLAGRREETQYF	TGTGCCAGCAGCTTAGCTGGGCGCAGGGAAGAGACCCAGTACTTC
TRBV19	NA	16	NA	TRBJ2-7	CASSIDTGTDKYEQYF	TGTGCCAGTAGTATAGATACCGGGACGGACAAATACGAGCAGTACTTC
TRBV5-1	NA	15	TRBD1	TRBJ2-7	CASSYLQGPSYEQYF	TGCGCCAGCAGCTACCTACAGGGGCCTTCCTACGAGCAGTACTTC
TRBV19	NA	11	NA	TRBJ2-5	CASSTGETQYF	TGTGCCAGTAGTACAGGGGAGACCCAGTACTTC
TRBV28	NA	19	NA	TRBJ1-2	CASSLRLGTGGLSNYGYTF	TGTGCCAGCAGCCTCCGCCTCGGCACGGGGGGCCTTTCTAACTATGGCTACACCTTC
TRBV28	NA	16	NA	TRBJ2-7	CASGGVGHKISYEQYF	TGTGCCAGTGGGGGAGTGGGGCATAAAATTTCCTACGAGCAGTACTTC
TRBV25-1	NA	15	TRBD2	TRBJ2-1	CASAPLAGVSDEQFF	TGTGCCAGCGCCCCCCTAGCGGGAGTAAGCGATGAGCAGTTCTTC
TRBV5-4	NA	15	NA	TRBJ1-5	CASSLGGNSNQPQHF	TGTGCCAGCAGCTTGGGAGGGAATAGCAATCAGCCCCAGCATTTT
TRBV6-5	few	14	NA	TRBJ1-4	CASTLTRDNEKLFF	TGTGCCAGCACCTTAACAAGGGATAATGAAAAACTGTTTTTT
TRBV10-1	NA	11	NA	TRBJ2-7	CASSEEGIQYF	TGCGCCAGCAGTGAAGAGGGAATCCAGTACTTC
TRBV30	NA	14	NA	TRBJ1-1	CAWSEGFYYLQAFF	TGTGCCTGGAGTGAGGGGTTCTATTACTTACAAGCTTTCTTT
TRBV7-9	few	14	NA	TRBJ1-4	CASSASQVGEKLFF	TGTGCCAGCAGCGCAAGCCAAGTGGGGGAAAAACTGTTTTTT
TRBV28	NA	15	TRBD2	TRBJ2-7	CASSPSGTSGSEQYF	TGTGCCAGCAGCCCATCAGGGACTAGCGGGAGCGAGCAGTACTTC
TRBV7-8	NA	15	TRBD2	TRBJ2-3	CASSFAGGGTDTQYF	TGTGCCAGCAGCTTCGCCGGGGGGGGGACGGATACGCAGTATTTT